The rows below give T cell receptor beta chains drawn from one sample of a study of Ad26.COV2.S vaccination and SARS-CoV-2 variants. Here immunoSEQ multiplex PCR was the method, and the copy in TCRdb shows in-frame clones only, minus some. The table has over 85,000 clones, less than 85% seen once. The sample here was peripheral blood, taken after recovery from COVID-19. The origin of the receptors is a human donor who had recovered from COVID-19. CDR3s include the opening cysteine and the closing phenylalanine or tryptophan. Each record gives: J gene, D gene, CDR3 length, V gene, clone size, CDR3 protein, CDR3 DNA. The D gene is left open where the match is weak. Rows give clone size only sometimes, using once, few, many, or a class for an expanded clone.

>TRBJ2-7|-|14|TRBV25-1|-
CASSGKGGEVEQYF
TGTGCCAGCAGTGGAAAAGGGGGAGAGGTCGAGCAGTACTTC
>TRBJ2-2|TRBD1|16|TRBV10-2|-
CASRGGTGPNTGELFF
TGCGCCAGCAGGGGCGGGACAGGGCCGAACACCGGGGAGCTGTTTTTT
>TRBJ2-7|TRBD2|14|TRBV29-1|-
CSSRVSGSGNEQYF
TGCAGCTCCCGCGTTAGCGGGAGTGGTAACGAGCAGTACTTC
>TRBJ2-2|TRBD1|17|TRBV7-3|-
CASSNSPGTGFTGELFF
TGTGCCAGCAGCAACTCTCCCGGGACAGGGTTCACCGGGGAGCTGTTTTTT
>TRBJ1-6|TRBD1|14|TRBV7-2|-
CASSSTGAHSPLHF
TGTGCCAGCAGCTCCACAGGGGCCCATTCACCCCTCCACTTT
>TRBJ2-2|-|16|TRBV10-3|-
CAITRTGKGGSGELFF
TGTGCCATCACTCGGACCGGAAAAGGTGGCAGCGGGGAGCTGTTTTTT
>TRBJ1-6|-|15|TRBV28|-
CASSLPVGINSPLHF
TGTGCCAGCAGTTTACCCGTCGGAATTAATTCACCCCTCCACTTT
>TRBJ2-6|-|14|TRBV29-1|-
CSVDIASGANVLTF
TGCAGCGTTGATATAGCCTCTGGGGCCAACGTCCTGACTTTC
>TRBJ1-4|-|13|TRBV27|once
CASSRAVDEKLFF
TGTGCCAGCAGTAGGGCCGTGGACGAAAAACTGTTTTTT
>TRBJ2-3|TRBD1|13|TRBV19|-
CASTQGGTDTQYF
TGTGCCAGTACTCAGGGGGGCACAGATACGCAGTATTTT
>TRBJ1-2|TRBD1|12|TRBV19|-
CASTGTGYGYTF
TGTGCCAGTACCGGGACAGGCTATGGCTACACCTTC
>TRBJ2-3|TRBD2|18|TRBV5-5|-
CASSPLSSRLAKTDTQYF
TGTGCCAGCAGCCCCCTCTCCTCGAGACTAGCGAAAACAGATACGCAGTATTTT
>TRBJ1-2|TRBD1|15|TRBV3-1/TRBV3-2|-
CASSPPTGLAYGYTF
TGTGCCAGCAGCCCACCGACAGGGTTGGCCTATGGCTACACCTTC
>TRBJ1-5|-|14|TRBV2|-
CASSEPDSNQPQHF
TGTGCCAGCAGTGAACCCGATAGCAATCAGCCCCAGCATTTT